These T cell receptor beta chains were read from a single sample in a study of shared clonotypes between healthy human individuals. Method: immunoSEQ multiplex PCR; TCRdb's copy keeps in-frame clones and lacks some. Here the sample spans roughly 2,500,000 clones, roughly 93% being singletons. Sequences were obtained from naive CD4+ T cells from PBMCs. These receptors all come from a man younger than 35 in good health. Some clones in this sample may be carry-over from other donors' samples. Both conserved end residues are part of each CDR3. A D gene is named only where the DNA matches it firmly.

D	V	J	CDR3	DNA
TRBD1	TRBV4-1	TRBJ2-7	CASSRIGQAAYEQYF	TGCGCCAGCAGCCGAATAGGACAGGCCGCCTACGAGCAGTACTTC
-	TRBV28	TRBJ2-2	CASSLNRGHTGELFF	TGTGCCAGCAGTTTAAACCGGGGGCACACCGGGGAGCTGTTTTTT
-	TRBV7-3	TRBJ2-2	CASSPQGGKNTGELFF	TGTGCCAGCAGCCCACAGGGGGGGAAAAACACCGGGGAGCTGTTTTTT
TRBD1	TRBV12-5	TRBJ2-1	CASGLVGDRGHNEQFF	TGTGCTAGTGGTTTGGTAGGGGACAGGGGCCACAATGAGCAGTTCTTC
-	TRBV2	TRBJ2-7	CASKVDSYEQYF	TGTGCCAGCAAGGTCGACAGCTACGAGCAGTACTTC
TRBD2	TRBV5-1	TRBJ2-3	CASSLKILQLAGPTDTQYF	TGCGCCAGCAGCTTGAAAATCCTCCAACTAGCGGGCCCCACAGATACGCAGTATTTT
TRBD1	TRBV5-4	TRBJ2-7	CASYDGDRPYEQYF	TGTGCCAGTTATGACGGGGACAGACCCTACGAGCAGTACTTC
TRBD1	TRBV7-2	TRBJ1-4	CASSQTGGTNEKLFF	TGTGCCAGCAGCCAAACAGGGGGCACTAATGAAAAACTGTTTTTT
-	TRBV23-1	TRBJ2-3	CASTSRVAGVDTDTQYF	TGCGCCAGCACCTCGAGGGTCGCCGGGGTGGATACAGATACGCAGTATTTT
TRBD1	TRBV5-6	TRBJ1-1	CASSLLVQGLSEAFF	TGTGCCAGCAGCTTGTTGGTACAGGGGTTATCTGAAGCTTTCTTT
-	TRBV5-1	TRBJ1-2	CASSLDRGTYGYTF	TGCGCCAGCAGCTTGGATCGGGGAACCTATGGCTACACCTTC
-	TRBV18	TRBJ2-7	CASSPLAYLSSYEQYF	TGTGCCAGCTCACCACTAGCTTATCTGAGCTCCTACGAGCAGTACTTC
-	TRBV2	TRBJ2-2	CASSEGFTGELFF	TGTGCCAGCAGTGAAGGCTTCACCGGGGAGCTGTTTTTT